Here is one T cell receptor beta chain with its context. These data come from a study of blood T cell repertoires in COVID-19. At the level of the study: PBMCs, B-cell-depleted T cells, or T cells were the source of the cDNA or gDNA that made up the material.

Authors' processing steps: Estimates of nucleated cell counts were drawn from the amplification of reference gene primers. Here immunoSEQ multiplex PCR was the method, and the copy in TCRdb shows in-frame clones only, minus some. That table is the source of V, J and clone size, and D and trimming were worked out from the DNA. Of some 280,000 clones in the sample, roughly 90% were seen once. This receptor was identified in a woman aged 55-69 years with acute or convalescent COVID-19. The sample comprised peripheral blood.

CDR3 coding DNA: TGTGCCAGTAGTATCCAGGACACCTCCTACGAGCAGTACTTC. Translating gives CASSIQDTSYEQYF. This chain links TRBV19 with TRBJ2-7; the D gene is possibly TRBD1 (5 bases). Trimming cost V 3 bases and J 0 bases, with 9 bases left between them. The CDR3 length is 14 residues. CDR1 and CDR2 from the germline V gene are LNHDA and SQIVND (reference sequence).